These T cell receptor beta chains were read from a single sample in a study of cytomegalovirus exposure and HLA in healthy donors. Sequenced by immunoSEQ multiplex PCR; TCRdb stores in-frame clones only, minus some. The sample holds about 240,000 clones, 80% to 85% seen once. The specimen was PBMCs. These receptors were obtained from a woman aged 55 to 70 in good health and CMV-seropositive. The CDR3 runs from the conserved cysteine through the conserved F or W. Each record gives: D gene, clone size, J gene, V gene, CDR3 DNA, CDR3 protein. The D gene is left open where the match is weak. A clone size is listed for some rows: how often the clone was seen (once, few, many), or a class if it is expanded.

-,-,TRBJ2-1,TRBV27,TGTGCCAGCAGTTTATACAGGGACGCTTTTGCGCAGTTCTTC,CASSLYRDAFAQFF
-,once,TRBJ1-2,TRBV7-9,TGTTCCAGCAGCTTATTGGCAGAGGGTGGCTACACCTTC,CSSSLLAEGGYTF
-,few,TRBJ2-3,TRBV5-1,TGCGCCAGCAGCCTGATAGGGGGGGCCGGGACAGATACGCAGTATTTT,CASSLIGGAGTDTQYF
TRBD2,-,TRBJ2-1,TRBV7-3,TGTGCCAGCAGCTCAACTTTGCTAGCGGGAGCCGACAATGAGCAGTTCTTC,CASSSTLLAGADNEQFF
-,-,TRBJ2-7,TRBV6-4,TGTGCCAGCAGTGAATTAATAGAGGAACGCTACGAGCAGTACTTC,CASSELIEERYEQYF
-,-,TRBJ2-7,TRBV5-4,TGTGCCAGCAGCTCAGGGAGTCCGGACAGCCCCTACGAGCAGTACTTC,CASSSGSPDSPYEQYF
TRBD1,-,TRBJ1-2,TRBV2,TGTGCCAGCAGGAGGGACAGGGAACTTAACTATGGCTACACCTTC,CASRRDRELNYGYTF
TRBD1,few,TRBJ2-3,TRBV15,TGTGCCACCAGCAGAGTAATACAGGGGTATGCAGATACGCAGTATTTT,CATSRVIQGYADTQYF
TRBD1,-,TRBJ2-7,TRBV5-1,TGCGCCAGCAGCGGGACAGGGGTTAACGAGCAGTACTTC,CASSGTGVNEQYF
-,-,TRBJ2-5,TRBV20-1,TGCAATGCAAAGGAGGACGAGACCCAGTACTTC,CNAKEDETQYF
TRBD2,-,TRBJ2-3,TRBV27,TGTGCCAGCAGTCCCTTTAGGGCCCCGGGAGGAGATACGCAGTATTTT,CASSPFRAPGGDTQYF
TRBD1,-,TRBJ2-7,TRBV5-1,TGCGCCAGCAGCGTCCCGGGACAGTCCTACGAGCAGTACTTC,CASSVPGQSYEQYF
-,few,TRBJ1-3,TRBV7-9,TGTGCCAGCAGTCAGTCGCAGGGGACTGGAAACACCATATATTTT,CASSQSQGTGNTIYF
-,few,TRBJ2-5,TRBV4-1,TGCGCCAGCAGCCAAGAGCCTAGCGTTGTAGAGACCCAGTACTTC,CASSQEPSVVETQYF
-,-,TRBJ2-1,TRBV5-1,TGCGCCAGCGGCCAAGGGGAAAATGAGCAGTTCTTC,CASGQGENEQFF
-,-,TRBJ2-7,TRBV21-1,TGTGCCAGCAGCAATCCGGGACAAATAACAACTTCTTACGAGCAGTACTTC,CASSNPGQITTSYEQYF
-,once,TRBJ1-5,TRBV5-1,TGCGCCAGCAGCCGAGGTCCGAATAGCAATCAGCCCCAGCATTTT,CASSRGPNSNQPQHF
TRBD1,-,TRBJ2-3,TRBV29-1,TGCAGCGCGACAGGGTCCAGCACAGATACGCAGTATTTT,CSATGSSTDTQYF
TRBD1,-,TRBJ2-7,TRBV7-9,TGTTCCAGCAGCTTAACGATCGGACAGGGGGCACGCTACGAGCAGTACTTC,CSSSLTIGQGARYEQYF
TRBD1,-,TRBJ1-5,TRBV19,TGTGCCAGTAGACGGGACAGCATTACCCTTTATAGCAATCAGCCCCAGCATTTT,CASRRDSITLYSNQPQHF
-,-,TRBJ2-1,TRBV6-1,TGTGCCAGCAGTATAAGACTCCCGGCGGACAATGAGCAGTTCTTC,CASSIRLPADNEQFF
-,-,TRBJ1-1,TRBV4-1,TGCGCCAGCAGTTCACCGGGACAAAAAACACCTGAAGCTTTCTTT,CASSSPGQKTPEAFF
TRBD2,-,TRBJ2-7,TRBV5-1,TGCGCCAGCAGCTTGCGGGAGGGGAGCTACGAGCAGTACTTC,CASSLREGSYEQYF
TRBD1,-,TRBJ2-1,TRBV10-3,TGTGCCATCAGTGCAAGGACAGGGACTGAAAGACCCCCGGGTGAGCAGTTCTTC,CAISARTGTERPPGEQFF
-,-,TRBJ2-5,TRBV28,TGTGCCAGCAGTCCCCCGATCAGCGTTGGGCAAGAGACCCAGTACTTC,CASSPPISVGQETQYF
TRBD1,-,TRBJ1-4,TRBV5-5,TGTGCCAGCAGCTGGGCGGGACAGGGATTTGCAACTAATGAAAAACTGTTTTTT,CASSWAGQGFATNEKLFF
TRBD2,-,TRBJ2-7,TRBV7-9,TGTGCCAGCAGCTTAAGCGGGAAGTACGAGCAGTACTTC,CASSLSGKYEQYF
-,-,TRBJ2-5,TRBV30,TGTGCCTGGGCCGGCGGCGGGTCCCAAGAGACCCAGTACTTC,CAWAGGGSQETQYF
TRBD2,-,TRBJ2-1,TRBV29-1,TGCAGCGTTGGGGGGGGAGGCGCCTACAATGAGCAGTTCTTC,CSVGGGGAYNEQFF
TRBD2,-,TRBJ2-1,TRBV27,TGTGCCAGCAGTCTAGAGACTAGCGGGAGTCTGAGCAATGAGCAGTTCTTC,CASSLETSGSLSNEQFF
TRBD1,-,TRBJ2-1,TRBV5-1,TGCGCCAGCAGCTTGGGGACAGGGTTCTACAATGAGCAGTTCTTC,CASSLGTGFYNEQFF
-,-,TRBJ1-2,TRBV7-9,TGTGCCAGCAGCTCGGCGGGGGGAACTAACTATGGCTACACCTTC,CASSSAGGTNYGYTF
-,-,TRBJ2-1,TRBV29-1,TGCAGCGTTGAAAAAGGGATGTATGGGCTAGCAGCCTACAATGAGCAGTTCTTC,CSVEKGMYGLAAYNEQFF
TRBD1,-,TRBJ2-4,TRBV28,TGTGCCAGCAGTTTGGGCGGGACAGGATTATTAGCCAAAAACATTCAGTACTTC,CASSLGGTGLLAKNIQYF
TRBD1,-,TRBJ2-7,TRBV6-9,TGTGCCAGCAGTTCCCGGACAGGAGATAGCTCCCACGAGCAGTACTTC,CASSSRTGDSSHEQYF
-,-,TRBJ2-1,TRBV27,TGTGCCAGCAGTTTCCGGATGAGGAATGAGCAGTTCTTC,CASSFRMRNEQFF
-,-,TRBJ1-1,TRBV5-1,TGCGCCAGCAGCTTGGAGAGGAACACTGAAGCTTTCTTT,CASSLERNTEAFF
-,-,TRBJ1-4,TRBV6-5,TGTGCCAGCAGCCCCCCGGGGGCAACTAATGAAAAACTGTTTTTT,CASSPPGATNEKLFF
TRBD2,-,TRBJ2-1,TRBV25-1,TGTGCCAGCAGTGAATACCCTAGCGGGGACAATGAGCAGTTCTTC,CASSEYPSGDNEQFF
TRBD1,-,TRBJ2-1,TRBV6-5,TGTGCCAGCAGAGATCCGGGACAGGTCAATGAGCAGTTCTTC,CASRDPGQVNEQFF
TRBD1,-,TRBJ1-3,TRBV9,TGTGCCAGCACCAGGAGGACAGGGCGGGACACCATATATTTT,CASTRRTGRDTIYF
-,-,TRBJ2-3,TRBV4-1,TGCGCCAGCAGCCAAGACTCCACAGATACGCAGTATTTT,CASSQDSTDTQYF
TRBD1,-,TRBJ2-1,TRBV2,TGTGCCAGCAGTTTATCAGGGGGCGGGGAGCAGTTCTTC,CASSLSGGGEQFF
-,-,TRBJ2-3,TRBV7-9,TGTGCCAGCAGCCCTTGGGAGAGCACAGATACGCAGTATTTT,CASSPWESTDTQYF
-,-,TRBJ1-4,TRBV7-2,TGTGCCAGCAGCTTAGGATTCCCGGGACACCCGGAGGAAAAACTGTTTTTT,CASSLGFPGHPEEKLFF
TRBD1,-,TRBJ1-1,TRBV18,TGTGCCAGCTCACCACCGCGGACAGGAGCTTTCTTT,CASSPPRTGAFF
TRBD2,-,TRBJ2-1,TRBV4-1,TGCGCCAGCAGCCAAGAACTAGCGGGAGGAGTTGAGCAGTTCTTC,CASSQELAGGVEQFF
TRBD1,-,TRBJ1-1,TRBV5-1,TGCGCCAGCAGCTCGGGACAGGGGTCCACTGAAGCTTTCTTT,CASSSGQGSTEAFF
-,-,TRBJ2-1,TRBV19,TGTGCCACTAGTCGCGGGACCTTCAACAATGAGCAGTTCTTC,CATSRGTFNNEQFF
-,-,TRBJ2-7,TRBV30,TGTGCCTGGGGCCCCGGACTCTTGGGGATCTACGAGCAGTACTTC,CAWGPGLLGIYEQYF
TRBD1,once,TRBJ1-2,TRBV11-2,TGTGCCAGCAGCTCGGGACAGCTCTATGGCTACACCTTC,CASSSGQLYGYTF
TRBD2,few,TRBJ2-1,TRBV5-4,TGTGCCACCCATGGCGGGAGGGAGCAGTTCTTC,CATHGGREQFF
-,-,TRBJ2-1,TRBV28,TGTGCCAGCAGTTTAATAGTCGGTGAGCAGTTCTTC,CASSLIVGEQFF
TRBD1,-,TRBJ1-1,TRBV7-3,TGTGCCAGCAGCTTTGGGACAGACACTGAAGCTTTCTTT,CASSFGTDTEAFF
TRBD1,-,TRBJ2-2,TRBV28,TGTGCCAGCTGTCAGACAGGGACGAACACCGGGGAGCTGTTTTTT,CASCQTGTNTGELFF
-,-,TRBJ1-5,TRBV19,TGTGCCAGTAGTATAAAGGGGGATCAGCCCCAGCATTTT,CASSIKGDQPQHF
TRBD2,-,TRBJ2-1,TRBV29-1,TGCACCAGCAGCCTAGCGGTCTACAATGAGCAGTTCTTC,CTSSLAVYNEQFF